This entry lists 26 T cell receptor beta chains sequenced from one sample in a study of cytomegalovirus exposure and HLA in healthy donors. 60 Vbeta and 13 Jbeta primers were used in PCR. Method: immunoSEQ multiplex PCR; TCRdb's copy keeps in-frame clones and lacks some. The sample contains about 91,000 clones, roughly 60% of which appear only once. The material sequenced was PBMCs. These receptors originate from a human donor in good health.

V usage is TRBV11-2 and J usage is TRBJ1-2, with D perhaps TRBD1 (6 bases). Germline values: CDR1 SGHAT, CDR2 FQNNGV. CDR3 length equals 14 residues. Trimming pared 3 bases from V and 8 bases from J, leaving 16 bases between. CDR3 nucleotide sequence: TGTGCCAGCAGCTTTCAGGGGTCCCCACGAGGCTACACCTTC. Translation gives CASSFQGSPRGYTF.

The chain couples TRBV5-1 to TRBJ1-1; 12 bases line up with TRBD1. This CDR3 spans 18 amino acids. Germline V gives CDR1 SGHRS, CDR2 YFSETQ. V lost 1 base, J lost 0 bases, and 7 bases stayed unmatched. The CDR3 region is CASSLIGTGGFMNTEAFF. Here the CDR3 DNA reads TGCGCCAGCAGCTTGATAGGGACAGGGGGCTTCATGAACACTGAAGCTTTCTTT.

The DNA of the CDR3 is TGTGCCAGCTCACCACTTGAAGACAGGGGGCGATCCTACGAGCAGTACTTC. Amino acids: CASSPLEDRGRSYEQYF. The rearrangement uses TRBV18 and TRBJ2-5; 10 bases fit TRBD1. Gene TRBJ2-7 matches the end of the DNA better, so the J call may be wrong. Germline V gene lookup returns CDR1 KGHSH and CDR2 LQKENI. The CDR3 is 17 residues long.

This clone showed up just a few times. The chain couples TRBV5-1 to TRBJ2-7; D not certain. The V end lost 3 bases, the J end lost 0 bases, and 4 bases lay between the germline ends. Germline V lookup: CDR1 SGHRS, CDR2 YFSETQ. CDR3 length: 12 amino acids. CDR3 loop: CASSSISYEQYF. Here the CDR3 DNA reads TGCGCCAGCAGCTCCATCTCCTACGAGCAGTACTTC.

DNA of the CDR3: TGTGCCAGCAGCCACAGGATGGACTGGGGGGAGGCCCAGTACTTC. Translated, it gives CASSHRMDWGEAQYF. V is TRBV14 and J is TRBJ2-5; perhaps TRBD2 as D (6 bases). CDR1 is SGHDN and CDR2 is FVKESK in the germline V gene. The CDR3 runs 15 residues. V was pared by 3 bases and J by 9 bases, with 20 bases between.

J is TRBJ1-2 and V is TRBV5-1; tentative D call: TRBD1 (6 bases). Trimming removed 5 bases from V and 10 bases from J, with 18 bases in between. CDR1 SGHRS and CDR2 YFSETQ come from the germline V gene. This CDR3 region has 13 residues. The CDR3 nucleotides read TGCGCCAGCAGGGTTGGACAGCAAGGTGACTACACCTTC. Translation gives CASRVGQQGDYTF.

The rearrangement links TRBV5-1 to TRBJ1-4, with 7 positions matching TRBD1. From germline, CDR1 is SGHRS and CDR2 YFSETQ. The CDR3 extends over 15 amino acids. V shed 4 bases and J 4 bases; nucleotides not matched to a gene: 7. The CDR3 loop is CASSVEGQHNEKLFF. The CDR3 nucleotides read TGCGCCAGCAGCGTGGAGGGACAGCATAATGAAAAACTGTTTTTT.

The chain carries TRBV29-1 and TRBJ2-7, with 9 bases that match TRBD1. Germline CDR1 SQVTM, CDR2 ANQGSEA. The V segment lost 4 bases and the J segment 0 bases; nucleotides outside the gene matches: 1. The CDR3 runs to 13 residues. CDR3 DNA sequence: TGCAGCGTTGTGGGACAGGGCTCCTACGAGCAGTACTTC. This codes for CSVVGQGSYEQYF.

The chain joins TRBV6-5 to TRBJ1-2, with 9 bases identical to TRBD1. The CDR3 covers 14 residues. Germline V gene sequence: CDR1 MNHEY, CDR2 SVGAGI. The trim removed 6 bases at V and 7 bases at J, leaving 9 bases unmatched. CDR3 sequence reads: CASRANRGRGGYTF. The CDR3 region has the DNA TGTGCCAGCAGAGCCAACAGGGGGCGGGGTGGCTACACCTTC.

In this sample, this clone turned up a few times. This chain uses TRBV5-4 with TRBJ2-7, with a tentative D call TRBD1 (5 bases). V lost 10 bases, J lost 3 bases, and 17 bases lay in between. The germline V gene has CDR1 SGHNT and CDR2 YYREEE (reference sequence). The CDR3 loop spans 13 amino acids. CDR3 protein: CAPSVGPNYEQYF. Here the CDR3 DNA reads TGTGCCCCCTCGGTGGGGCCGAACTACGAGCAGTACTTC.

The chain combines TRBV5-1 with TRBJ2-2; 9 nucleotides agree with TRBD2. The CDR3 covers 14 residues. Germline trimming cut 4 bases from V and 6 bases from J; bases unmatched to any gene: 4. The germline gives CDR1 SGHRS, CDR2 YFSETQ. In nucleotides, the CDR3 is TGCGCCAGCAGCGTCGGACTAGCGTCCGGGGAGCTGTTTTTT. Its protein product is CASSVGLASGELFF. The variable domain in full, with the rest retrieved from reference TRBV5-1 and TRBJ2-2, is KAGVTQTPRYLIKTRGQQVTLSCSPISGHRSVSWYQQTPGQGLQFLFEYFSETQRNKGNFPGRFSGRQFSNSRSEMNVSTLELGDSALYLCASSVGLASGELFFGEGSRLTVL.

The genes are TRBV30 and TRBJ1-1; D ambiguous. The V end lost 2 bases, the J end lost 3 bases, and 16 bases lay between the germline ends. Germline CDR1 is GTSNPN and CDR2 is SVGIG (reference sequence). There are 15 residues in the CDR3. CDR3 in amino acids: CAWSPGLIRDTEAFF. The CDR3, as DNA: TGTGCCTGGAGTCCCGGTCTTATTAGAGACACTGAAGCTTTCTTT.

This chain links TRBV2 with TRBJ1-6; 8 bases are shared with TRBD1. Germline CDR1 is SNHLY and CDR2 is FYNNEI. The CDR3 spans 16 residues. V was pared by 5 bases and J by 7 bases, with 10 bases of the junction left unmatched. CDR3 sequence: CASSLQGVPSNSPLHF. As DNA, the CDR3 is TGTGCCAGCAGTTTACAGGGGGTTCCTTCCAATTCACCCCTCCACTTT.

The gene calls are TRBV19 and TRBJ1-1; a weak D match, TRBD1 (5 bases). From germline, CDR1 is LNHDA and CDR2 SQIVND (reference sequence). V was shortened by 10 bases and J by 5 bases, with 20 bases between the two germline ends. The CDR3 consists of 14 residues. The CDR3 DNA is TGTGCCATTACTTCTGGCGGGGGAGTTACTGAAGCTTTCTTT. The encoded protein is CAITSGGGVTEAFF.

V usage is TRBV6-5 and J usage is TRBJ2-7, with D unresolved. Germline V CDR1 and CDR2: MNHEY, SVGAGI. The CDR3 consists of 12 residues. The V end lost 8 bases, the J end lost 3 bases, and 11 bases lay between the germline ends. The CDR3 nucleotides are TGTGCCAGCGGATCATCGGGCTACGAGCAGTACTTC. This translates into CASGSSGYEQYF.

The genes are TRBV7-2 and TRBJ1-5; no firm D call. V shed 1 base and J shed 4 bases, with 8 bases lying between them. The CDR3 sequence is 14 residues long. CDR1 is SGHTA and CDR2 is FQGNSA in the germline V gene. In DNA form, the CDR3 reads TGTGCCAGCAGCTTAGGGCAGATAAATCAGCCCCAGCATTTT. Translating gives CASSLGQINQPQHF.

This clone was detected a few times. The gene calls are TRBV7-9 and TRBJ2-7; 7 nucleotides line up with TRBD1. V was clipped by 7 bases and J by 0 bases; unmatched bases: 6. CDR1 is SEHNR and CDR2 is FQNEAQ in the germline V gene (reference sequence). The CDR3 totals 14 residues. CDR3 region: CASTTTGDSYEQYF. As DNA, the CDR3 is TGTGCCAGCACTACCACAGGGGACTCCTACGAGCAGTACTTC.

The V call is TRBV5-4, the J call TRBJ2-5; TRBD1 matches 10 bases. Looked up from germline, CDR1 is SGHNT and CDR2 is YYREEE (reference sequence). V was clipped by 3 bases and J by 5 bases; unmatched bases: 4. The CDR3 is made up of 14 amino acids. The DNA for the CDR3 is TGTGCCAGCAGCTCCGGGACAGGGGCCGAGACCCAGTACTTC. This gives the protein CASSSGTGAETQYF.

The chain links TRBV5-1 to TRBJ2-5, with D tentatively TRBD1 (6 bases). V shed 1 base and J shed 1 base, with 11 bases lying between them. Germline V gene sequence: CDR1 SGHRS, CDR2 YFSETQ. The CDR3 is made up of 15 amino acids. This chain's CDR3 is CASSLTGSGQETQYF. In nucleotides, the CDR3 is TGCGCCAGCAGCTTGACAGGGTCGGGCCAAGAGACCCAGTACTTC.

The V and J genes are TRBV5-1 and TRBJ2-3; D is ambiguous. This CDR3 is 13 amino acids long. V lost 4 bases to trimming and J lost 4 bases, with 10 bases between them. Germline assignment: CDR1 SGHRS and CDR2 YFSETQ. Written as DNA, the CDR3 is TGCGCCAGCAGCAACCTAGGCGCAGATACGCAGTATTTT. It codes for CASSNLGADTQYF.

This chain links TRBV27 with TRBJ1-2, with 8 bases that match TRBD1. This CDR3 is built from 14 residues. V shed 3 bases, J shed 7 bases, and the junction held 7 bases outside the gene matches. The germline gives CDR1 MNHEY, CDR2 SMNVEV (reference sequence). The chain's CDR3 is CASSFLPTGGGYTF. For the CDR3, the DNA is TGTGCCAGCAGTTTCCTCCCCACAGGGGGTGGCTACACCTTC.

V usage is TRBV10-3 and J usage is TRBJ1-2; 10 bases map to TRBD1. CDR3 length equals 14 residues. The trim removed 8 bases at V and 2 bases at J, leaving 5 bases unmatched. Germline CDR1 ENHRY, CDR2 SYGVKD. The CDR3, as DNA: TGTGCCATCTCGTGGGGACAGGGGAACTATGGCTACACCTTC. Amino acid sequence: CAISWGQGNYGYTF.

V gene TRBV4-3 combines with J gene TRBJ1-6, with D tentatively TRBD1 (5 bases). V was shortened by 4 bases and J by 3 bases, with 13 bases between the two germline ends. CDR3 size: 16 residues. Per germline, CDR1 LGHNA and CDR2 YSLEER. CDR3 nucleotides: TGCGCCAGCAGCCTGGGCGGGGGAGTCTATAATTCACCCCTCCACTTT. It specifies CASSLGGGVYNSPLHF.

This chain links TRBV10-3 with TRBJ2-2; weak D call: TRBD2 (6 bases). The CDR3 is 15 amino acids. Germline V gene data show CDR1 as ENHRY and CDR2 as SYGVKD. Trimming removed 3 bases from V and 5 bases from J, with 13 bases in between. The CDR3 nucleotides are TGTGCCATCAGTGAATCGGGGGTGGGGACCGGGGAGCTGTTTTTT. Its translation: CAISESGVGTGELFF.

V and J are TRBV5-5 and TRBJ2-7; 7 bases align to TRBD2. Per the germline V gene, CDR1 is SGHKS and CDR2 is YYEKEE (reference sequence). There are 16 residues in the CDR3. The V gene end was trimmed by 0 bases and the J gene end by 6 bases; junction bases not matched to a gene: 12. The CDR3 sequence is CASSLVGDPWGGEQYF. The CDR3 coding sequence is TGTGCCAGCAGCTTGGTGGGGGACCCCTGGGGGGGCGAGCAGTACTTC.

This clone showed up just once. V and J are TRBV5-4 and TRBJ1-2; TRBD1 matches at 7 bases. The CDR3 length is 14 residues. V dropped 0 bases and J dropped 10; count of bases not matched to a gene: 9. The germline gives CDR1 SGHNT, CDR2 YYREEE (reference sequence). CDR3 sequence: CASSLGTGDLFYTF. The DNA of the CDR3 is TGTGCCAGCAGCTTGGGTACAGGGGACCTCTTCTACACCTTC.